Sequencing of this T cell receptor (beta chain) was carried out in a study of T cells in Graves' hyperthyroidism and ophthalmopathy. This clonotype was detected many times. The V end was cut by 3 bases, the J end by 0 bases, with 6 bases between. This CDR3 is built from 14 residues. Authors of the study amplified TCR beta CDR3 regions from RNA transcripts. Carried out on the TCR CDR3, a first-round RT-PCR used the HTBI primer set. Using its own MiXCR run on the multiplex PCR reads, TCRdb lists one record per CDR3 protein. This repertoire shows hundreds of thousands of distinct CDR3 sequences, approximately 16% found once; its top ten account for around 30%.

The chain is built from TRBV12-3 or TRBV12-4 and TRBJ1-5; D ambiguous. This receptor was identified in a young woman with Graves' ophthalmopathy. The sequenced sample was blood. CDR3 in amino acids: CASSLVNSNQPQHF. Here the CDR3 DNA reads TGTGCCAGCAGTTTGGTTAATAGCAATCAGCCCCAGCATTTT.